The TCR beta chain described here comes from a study of T cells after yellow fever vaccination. Remarks on this clonotype: Its matching antigen is unknown.

CDR1 is LGHDT and CDR2 is YNNKEL in the germline V gene (reference sequence). Trimming took 5 bases from V and 4 from J, leaving 15 bases between them. The CDR3 loop spans 15 amino acids. MiXCR, run by TCRdb on the 5' RACE reads, gives a single entry per CDR3 protein. The sample carries more than 95,000 distinct CDR3 sequences, about 8.2% recorded once. Study observations and caveats: Among primary-vaccination clones, most reappeared after the booster, at about 95% for CD4 and approximately 90% for CD8.

This receptor was identified in a man between 18 and 35 years old who received the YFV17D yellow fever vaccine. The sequencing here drew on CD8+ T cells sorted from PBMCs, taken on the day of the yellow fever booster vaccination. The chain joins TRBV3-1 to TRBJ2-1; possible D gene TRBD2, 5 bases. CDR3 bases: TGTGCCAGCAGCATCCGGGATGGAACGTACAATGAGCAGTTCTTC. This sequence encodes CASSIRDGTYNEQFF.